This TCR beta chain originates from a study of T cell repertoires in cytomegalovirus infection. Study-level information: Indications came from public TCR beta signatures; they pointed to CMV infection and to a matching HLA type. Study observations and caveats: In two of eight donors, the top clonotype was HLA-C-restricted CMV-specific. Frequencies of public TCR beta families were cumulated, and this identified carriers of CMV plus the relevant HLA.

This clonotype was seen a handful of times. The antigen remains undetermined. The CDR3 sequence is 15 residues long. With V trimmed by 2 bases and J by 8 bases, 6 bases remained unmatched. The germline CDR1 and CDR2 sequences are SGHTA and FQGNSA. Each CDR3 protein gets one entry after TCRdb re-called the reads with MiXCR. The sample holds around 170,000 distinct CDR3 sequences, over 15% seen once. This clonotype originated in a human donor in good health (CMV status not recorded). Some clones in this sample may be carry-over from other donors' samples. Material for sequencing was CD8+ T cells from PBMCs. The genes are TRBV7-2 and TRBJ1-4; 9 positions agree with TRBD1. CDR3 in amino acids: CASSLRDREGEKLFF. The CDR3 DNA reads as TGTGCCAGCAGCTTACGGGACAGGGAAGGGGAAAAACTGTTTTTT.